The 7 T cell receptor beta chains below were found in one sample sequenced in a study of blood T cell repertoires in COVID-19. Data came from immunoSEQ multiplex PCR; TCRdb stores just in-frame clones and leaves some out. This table holds around 330,000 clones, 89% found once. Sample: PBMCs or T cells enriched from blood (not recorded which). The source is a man between 60 and 75 years old who had recovered from COVID-19.

This chain joins TRBV9 and TRBJ2-7; perhaps TRBD1 as D (5 bases). The germline V and J ends were trimmed by 4 bases and 3 bases, with 11 bases remaining between them. The CDR3 extends over 13 amino acids. Germline CDR1 and CDR2: SGDLS and YYNGEE. This CDR3 is CASSLGHNYEQYF. CDR3 nucleotides: TGTGCCAGCAGCCTCGGACATAACTACGAGCAGTACTTC.

This CDR3 is CASSNRGSSYEQYF. CDR3 in DNA: TGTGCCAGTAGTAATAGGGGGTCCTCCTACGAGCAGTACTTC. The chain uses TRBV19 and TRBJ2-7, with D maybe TRBD1 (6 bases). The CDR3 spans 14 residues. CDR1 LNHDA and CDR2 SQIVND come from the germline V gene (reference sequence). V shed 4 bases and J shed 0 bases, with 10 bases lying between them.

J is TRBJ2-6 and V is TRBV7-8; TRBD2 might be the D (5 bases). The CDR3 runs to 18 residues. V was trimmed by 0 bases and J by 1 base, leaving 13 bases between them. The germline CDR1 and CDR2 sequences are SGHVS and FQNEAQ. The CDR3 nucleotides are TGTGCCAGCAGCTTAGCGGAGCGGTCCGCATCTGGGGCCAACGTCCTGACTTTC. Its translation: CASSLAERSASGANVLTF.

For the CDR3, the DNA is TGCGCCAGCAGCTTGTTAGCGACTGCCCCCGGGGAGCTGTTTTTT. It yields the protein CASSLLATAPGELFF. This chain links TRBV5-1 with TRBJ2-2, with D possibly being TRBD2 (5 bases). Trimming cost V 1 base and J 6 bases, with 13 bases left between them. The CDR3 spans 15 residues. Germline CDR1 reads SGHRS; CDR2 reads YFSETQ. Full variable domain (outside the CDR3, taken from reference TRBV5-1 and TRBJ2-2): KAGVTQTPRYLIKTRGQQVTLSCSPISGHRSVSWYQQTPGQGLQFLFEYFSETQRNKGNFPGRFSGRQFSNSRSEMNVSTLELGDSALYLCASSLLATAPGELFFGEGSRLTVL.

This chain links TRBV5-6 with TRBJ2-7, with a possible D match to TRBD2 (5 bases). The V end lost 4 bases, the J end lost 3 bases, and 14 bases lay between the germline ends. The V gene's germline CDR1 is SGHDT and CDR2 YYEEEE. The CDR3 is 14 amino acids. The CDR3 nucleotides read TGTGCCAGCAGCCTTTTCGGACTCGGCTACGAGCAGTACTTC. Translation gives CASSLFGLGYEQYF.

The chain joins TRBV7-3 to TRBJ2-1; no firm D call. CDR1 and CDR2 (germline): SGHTA, FQGTGA. V lost 2 bases and J lost 3, with 11 bases in between. The CDR3 is 15 residues long. This CDR3 is CASSLVPGGYNEQFF. The DNA for the CDR3 is TGTGCCAGCAGCTTAGTCCCCGGCGGCTACAATGAGCAGTTCTTC.

The chain joins TRBV29-1 to TRBJ1-2, with 9 bases matching TRBD1. The CDR3 totals 17 residues. The V segment lost 6 bases and the J segment 6 bases; nucleotides outside the gene matches: 20. The germline CDR1 and CDR2 sequences are SQVTM and ANQGSEA. In nucleotides, the CDR3 is TGCAGCGTGGTGGGGGGGACAGGGTTCGCGGGCCCGGATGGCTACACCTTC. Its translation is CSVVGGTGFAGPDGYTF. Drawing the rest from reference TRBV29-1 and TRBJ1-2, the complete variable domain is SAVISQKPSRDICQRGTSLTIQCQVDSQVTMMFWYRQQPGQSLTLIATANQGSEATYESGFVIDKFPISRPNLTFSTLTVSNMSPEDSSIYLCSVVGGTGFAGPDGYTFGSGTRLTVV.